The 24 T cell receptor beta chains presented below share a single source sample, sequenced in a study of PD-1 blockade in mismatch repair-deficient tumors. The table came from immunoSEQ multiplex PCR; TCRdb's copy has only in-frame clones and leaves some out. The data hold 40,000 to 60,000 clones, with more than 65% observed a single time. The specimen was peripheral blood, collected roughly 20 weeks after starting pembrolizumab. Source of these receptors: an adult with mismatch repair-deficient cancer.

This clone was recorded a few times. V gene TRBV20-1 combines with J gene TRBJ2-1; the D is unclear. The germline V gene encodes CDR1 DFQATT and CDR2 SNEGSKA (reference sequence). The V and J ends lost 5 bases and 15 bases respectively, with 17 bases between them. This CDR3 contains 11 residues. The CDR3 loop is CSAFLDQRWFF. In DNA, the CDR3 is TGCAGTGCTTTTTTGGACCAGCGCTGGTTCTTC.

This chain connects TRBV5-1 to TRBJ2-1, with a possible D match to TRBD2 (7 bases). Trimming left V 0 bases short and J 8 bases short, with 21 bases between. CDR3 size: 17 residues. Germline CDR1 is SGHRS and CDR2 is YFSETQ. This CDR3 is CASSLAYFGGGEDEQFF. The DNA of the CDR3 is TGCGCCAGCAGCTTGGCGTACTTCGGAGGGGGGGAGGATGAGCAGTTCTTC.

This chain connects TRBV6-1 to TRBJ1-2, with D possibly being TRBD1 (5 bases). Germline V gene data show CDR1 as MNHNS and CDR2 as SASEGT. Trimming cost V 1 base and J 7 bases, with 10 bases left between them. CDR3 length equals 13 residues. Here the CDR3 DNA reads TGTGCCAGCAGTGAAGGCCAGGGCTTTGGCTACACCTTC. Its translation is CASSEGQGFGYTF.

This rearrangement joins TRBV7-8 to TRBJ1-4; possibly TRBD1 for D (5 bases). Germline assignment: CDR1 SGHVS and CDR2 FQNEAQ. This CDR3 has 14 amino acids. Trimming stripped 5 bases from V and 5 bases from J, with 12 bases between. The CDR3, as DNA: TGTGCCAGCAGCCGAGACAGTTTGAATGAAAAACTGTTTTTT. Encoded protein: CASSRDSLNEKLFF.

The rearrangement links TRBV7-9 to TRBJ2-5; 7 bases agree with TRBD1. CDR1 SEHNR and CDR2 FQNEAQ come from the germline V gene (reference sequence). This CDR3 comprises 14 residues. Trimming cost V 5 bases and J 2 bases; bases outside gene matches: 5. This CDR3 reads CASSPGTAQETQYF. In DNA form, the CDR3 reads TGTGCCAGCAGCCCCGGGACAGCTCAAGAGACCCAGTACTTC.

The genes are TRBV18 and TRBJ2-5; a weak D match, TRBD2 (5 bases). The germline CDR1 and CDR2 sequences are KGHSH and LQKENI. The CDR3 runs to 14 residues. Trimming left V 0 bases short and J 5 bases short, with 10 bases between. The DNA for the CDR3 is TGTGCCAGCTCACCACCCGCGGAGCGGGAGACCCAGTACTTC. The encoded protein is CASSPPAERETQYF.

The chain employs TRBV7-6 and TRBJ2-3; weak D call: TRBD2 (5 bases). Trimming took 4 bases from V and 1 from J, leaving 15 bases between them. The CDR3 covers 16 residues. Germline CDR1 and CDR2: SGHVS and FNYEAQ. The chain's CDR3 is CASSSQTPRGTDTQYF. The CDR3 DNA sequence: TGTGCCAGCAGCTCGCAGACTCCGCGGGGCACAGATACGCAGTATTTT.

The chain carries TRBV5-6 and TRBJ2-3; no clear D gene. CDR1 SGHDT and CDR2 YYEEEE come from the germline V gene. There are 13 residues in the CDR3. The V end lost 4 bases, the J end lost 6 bases, and 12 bases lay between the germline ends. In DNA form, the CDR3 reads TGTGCCAGCAGCCGCGAGGTGTGGGATACGCAGTATTTT. As protein: CASSREVWDTQYF. The full variable domain, rest sourced from reference TRBV5-6 and TRBJ2-3, is DAGVTQSPTHLIKTRGQQVTLRCSPKSGHDTVSWYQQALGQGPQFIFQYYEEEERQRGNFPDRFSGHQFPNYSSELNVNALLLGDSALYLCASSREVWDTQYFGPGTRLTVL.

This chain connects TRBV6-5 to TRBJ1-2; no reliable D call. Germline assignment: CDR1 MNHEY and CDR2 SVGAGI. V was clipped by 0 bases and J by 4 bases, with 9 bases between them. The CDR3 is 14 residues long. The CDR3 DNA reads as TGTGCCAGCAGTTACTCGAAGAGCAGCTATGGCTACACCTTC. It specifies CASSYSKSSYGYTF.

This chain joins TRBV6-1 and TRBJ2-7, with TRBD1 matching over 7 bases. V trimming: 4 bases; J trimming: 4 bases; junction bases outside the gene matches: 7. The CDR3 loop spans 14 amino acids. Germline V gene data show CDR1 as MNHNS and CDR2 as SASEGT. The DNA for the CDR3 is TGTGCCAGCAGTGCGGACAGGTGGTCTTACGAGCAGTACTTC. Translated, it gives CASSADRWSYEQYF.

This clone was seen just once. The V and J genes are TRBV7-9 and TRBJ2-1, with D perhaps TRBD1 (5 bases). Looked up from germline, CDR1 is SEHNR and CDR2 is FQNEAQ (reference sequence). V was shortened by 4 bases and J by 5 bases, with 18 bases between the two germline ends. The CDR3 spans 16 residues. CDR3 nucleotide sequence: TGTGCCAGCAGCTCAGGCCTCGGGCAGACAGACAATGAGCAGTTCTTC. Its protein is CASSSGLGQTDNEQFF. The full variable domain, completed using reference TRBV7-9 and TRBJ2-1, is DTGVSQNPRHKITKRGQNVTFRCDPISEHNRLYWYRQTLGQGPEFLTYFQNEAQLEKSRLLSDRFSAERPKGSFSTLEIQRTEQGDSAMYLCASSSGLGQTDNEQFFGPGTRLTVL.

This clone was observed a few times. The chain uses TRBV28 and TRBJ1-2, with 7 nucleotides matching TRBD1. Germline V gene sequence: CDR1 MDHEN, CDR2 SYDVKM. The CDR3 loop spans 14 amino acids. Trimming removed 6 bases from V and 7 bases from J; junction bases left unmatched: 11. CDR3: CASSRQGRGAGYTF. The CDR3 region has the DNA TGTGCCAGCAGCCGACAGGGAAGAGGGGCTGGCTACACCTTC.

This clone was observed once. The CDR3 nucleotides read TGTGCCAGCAGTTCAAACGTCGGAGTTAGATCCTACGAGCAGTACTTC. This translates into CASSSNVGVRSYEQYF. The V call is TRBV7-2, the J call TRBJ2-7, with no clear D. Looked up from germline, CDR1 is SGHTA and CDR2 is FQGNSA. Trimming shortened V by 6 bases and J by 1 base, and 19 bases separated the two germline ends. The CDR3 is made up of 16 amino acids.

The V call is TRBV29-1, the J call TRBJ2-1; tentative D call: TRBD1 (5 bases). Germline lookup yields CDR1 SQVTM and CDR2 ANQGSEA. The CDR3 length is 13 residues. V gave up 1 base and J gave up 7 bases, with 11 bases separating them. CDR3 residues: CSVEVRAENEQFF. As DNA, the CDR3 is TGCAGCGTTGAAGTCAGGGCCGAGAATGAGCAGTTCTTC.

The rearrangement uses TRBV5-1 and TRBJ2-3; TRBD1 matches at 7 bases. After removal of 7 bases from V and 2 bases from J, the junction contained 10 bases not matched to a gene. This CDR3 has 15 amino acids. Germline CDR1 is SGHRS and CDR2 is YFSETQ. The CDR3 loop is CASYTTGTPTDTQYF. The CDR3 DNA follows: TGCGCCAGCTATACGACAGGGACACCCACAGATACGCAGTATTTT.

The genes are TRBV5-4 and TRBJ1-1; TRBD1 aligns across 7 bases. This CDR3 region has 15 residues. Germline trimming cut 0 bases from V and 2 bases from J; bases unmatched to any gene: 4. Germline V lookup: CDR1 SGHNT, CDR2 YYREEE (reference sequence). The CDR3 protein is CASSLEGTANTEAFF. The CDR3, as DNA: TGTGCCAGCAGCTTGGAGGGGACAGCAAACACTGAAGCTTTCTTT. The entire variable domain, with the rest obtained from reference TRBV5-4 and TRBJ1-1, is as follows: ETGVTQSPTHLIKTRGQQVTLRCSSQSGHNTVSWYQQALGQGPQFIFQYYREEENGRGNFPPRFSGLQFPNYSSELNVNALELDDSALYLCASSLEGTANTEAFFGQGTRLTVV.

This chain links TRBV11-2 with TRBJ2-7, with a weak D call TRBD1 (5 bases). Per germline, CDR1 SGHAT and CDR2 FQNNGV. The CDR3 spans 15 residues. V gave up 3 bases and J gave up 5 bases, with 17 bases separating them. The CDR3 reads CASSFITGAINEQYF. The CDR3 bases are TGTGCCAGCAGCTTTATAACTGGGGCGATCAACGAGCAGTACTTC.

The CDR3 reads CASSSGQGVNTEAFF. Written as DNA, the CDR3 is TGTGCCAGCAGCTCTGGACAGGGGGTAAACACTGAAGCTTTCTTT. The gene calls are TRBV7-6 and TRBJ1-1, with 10 bases matching TRBD1. Germline V gene lookup returns CDR1 SGHVS and CDR2 FNYEAQ. Trimming cost V 4 bases and J 2 bases; bases outside gene matches: 4. The CDR3 is made up of 15 amino acids.

The J gene is TRBJ2-1, the V gene TRBV5-1; D is ambiguous. This CDR3 is 13 amino acids long. The germline CDR1 and CDR2 sequences are SGHRS and YFSETQ. Trimming left V 3 bases short and J 7 bases short, with 11 bases between. The CDR3 coding sequence is TGCGCCAGCAGCTCAGTGTCAACTAATGAGCAGTTCTTC. Translation gives CASSSVSTNEQFF.

This clone was seen a single time. The genes are TRBV5-1 and TRBJ2-7, with a possible D match to TRBD1 (5 bases). Trimming took off 1 base at V and 4 bases at J, with 15 bases between the two ends. Germline CDR1 SGHRS, CDR2 YFSETQ. The CDR3 is 15 residues long. The CDR3 nucleotides read TGCGCCAGCAGCTTGTCGTGGACACCCCCTTACGAGCAGTACTTC. Amino acids: CASSLSWTPPYEQYF. The full variable domain, rest sourced from reference TRBV5-1 and TRBJ2-7, is KAGVTQTPRYLIKTRGQQVTLSCSPISGHRSVSWYQQTPGQGLQFLFEYFSETQRNKGNFPGRFSGRQFSNSRSEMNVSTLELGDSALYLCASSLSWTPPYEQYFGPGTRLTVT.

This clone was counted a few times. This chain connects TRBV18 to TRBJ1-2, with 7 bases that match TRBD1. Germline V lookup: CDR1 KGHSH, CDR2 LQKENI. This CDR3 has 14 amino acids. Trimming cost V 6 bases and J 4 bases; bases outside gene matches: 8. The CDR3 DNA follows: TGTGCCAGCTCTCCCGGGGACAGAACCTATGGCTACACCTTC. It translates to CASSPGDRTYGYTF. The full variable domain, in which reference TRBV18 and TRBJ1-2 provide the parts outside the CDR3, is NAGVMQNPRHLVRRRGQEARLRCSPMKGHSHVYWYRQLPEEGLKFMVYLQKENIIDESGMPKERFSAEFPKEGPSILRIQQVVRGDSAAYFCASSPGDRTYGYTFGSGTRLTVV.

The CDR3 region has the DNA TGCGCCAGCAGCCAGACCGGGACAGGGTCGTCTGGAAACACCATATATTTT. Its translation: CASSQTGTGSSGNTIYF. V and J are TRBV4-3 and TRBJ1-3, with 9 bases fitting TRBD1. This CDR3 is built from 17 residues. V lost 3 bases, J lost 1 base, and 7 bases stayed unmatched. Germline V lookup: CDR1 LGHNA, CDR2 YSLEER.

The V call is TRBV7-3, the J call TRBJ2-6; perhaps D is TRBD1 or TRBD2 (5 bases each). Trimming cost V 5 bases and J 1 base, with 9 bases left between them. Germline assignment: CDR1 SGHTA and CDR2 FQGTGA. CDR3 length: 15 amino acids. The CDR3 DNA is TGTGCCAGCAGCCTCAGGGAGTCTGGGGCCAACGTCCTGACTTTC. It encodes CASSLRESGANVLTF.

In this sample, this clone turned up once. The chain links TRBV9 to TRBJ1-4; TRBD1 might be the D (6 bases). CDR1 is SGDLS, CDR2 YYNGEE, per germline. V was clipped by 0 bases and J by 5 bases, with 8 bases between them. This CDR3 is 14 amino acids long. The CDR3 coding sequence is TGTGCCAGCAGCGTAGGCGACAGGAATGAAAAACTGTTTTTT. Protein product: CASSVGDRNEKLFF.